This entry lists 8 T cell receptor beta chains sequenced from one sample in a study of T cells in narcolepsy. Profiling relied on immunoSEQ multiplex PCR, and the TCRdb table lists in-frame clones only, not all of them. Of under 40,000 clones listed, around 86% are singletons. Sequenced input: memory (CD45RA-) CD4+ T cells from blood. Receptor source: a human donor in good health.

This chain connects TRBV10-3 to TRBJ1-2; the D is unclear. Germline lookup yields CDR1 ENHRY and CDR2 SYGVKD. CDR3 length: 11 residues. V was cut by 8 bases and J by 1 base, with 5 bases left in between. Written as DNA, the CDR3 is TGTGCCATCGGGGTTAACTATGGCTACACCTTC. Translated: CAIGVNYGYTF.

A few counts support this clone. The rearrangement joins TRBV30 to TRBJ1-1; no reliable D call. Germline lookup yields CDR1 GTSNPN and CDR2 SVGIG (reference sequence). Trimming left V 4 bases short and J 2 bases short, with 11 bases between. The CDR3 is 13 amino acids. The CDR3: CAWNPRINTEAFF. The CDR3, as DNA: TGTGCCTGGAATCCCCGGATTAACACTGAAGCTTTCTTT.

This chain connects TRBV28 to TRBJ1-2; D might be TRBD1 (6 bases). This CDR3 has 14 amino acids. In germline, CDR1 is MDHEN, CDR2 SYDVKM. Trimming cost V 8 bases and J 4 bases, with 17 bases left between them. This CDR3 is CASFYRGRGYGYTF. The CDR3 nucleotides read TGTGCCAGCTTCTATCGAGGCAGGGGCTATGGCTACACCTTC.

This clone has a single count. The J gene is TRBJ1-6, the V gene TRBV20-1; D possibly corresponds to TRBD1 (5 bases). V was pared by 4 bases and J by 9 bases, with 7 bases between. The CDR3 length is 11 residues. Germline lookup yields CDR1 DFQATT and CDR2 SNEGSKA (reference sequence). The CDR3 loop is CSATGSSPLHF. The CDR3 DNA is TGCAGTGCTACAGGGAGTTCACCCCTCCACTTT.

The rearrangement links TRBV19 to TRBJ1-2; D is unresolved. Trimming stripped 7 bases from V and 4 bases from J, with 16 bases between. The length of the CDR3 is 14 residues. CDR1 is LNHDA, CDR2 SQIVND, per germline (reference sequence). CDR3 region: CASKGRPDLYGYTF. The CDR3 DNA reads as TGTGCCAGTAAAGGGCGGCCAGACCTCTATGGCTACACCTTC.

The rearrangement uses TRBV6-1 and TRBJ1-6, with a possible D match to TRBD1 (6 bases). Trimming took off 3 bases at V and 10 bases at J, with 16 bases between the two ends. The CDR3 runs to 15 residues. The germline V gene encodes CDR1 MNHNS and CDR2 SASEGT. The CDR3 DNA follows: TGTGCCAGCAGTGACCCTGGCAGGGGCTTATCACCCCTCCACTTT. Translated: CASSDPGRGLSPLHF.

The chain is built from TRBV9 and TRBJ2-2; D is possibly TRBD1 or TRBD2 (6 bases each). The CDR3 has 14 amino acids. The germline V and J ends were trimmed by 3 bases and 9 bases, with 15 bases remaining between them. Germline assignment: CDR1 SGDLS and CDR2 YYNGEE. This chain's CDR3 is CASSGVLGGRELFF. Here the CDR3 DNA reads TGTGCCAGCAGCGGCGTTCTGGGGGGCCGGGAGCTGTTTTTT.

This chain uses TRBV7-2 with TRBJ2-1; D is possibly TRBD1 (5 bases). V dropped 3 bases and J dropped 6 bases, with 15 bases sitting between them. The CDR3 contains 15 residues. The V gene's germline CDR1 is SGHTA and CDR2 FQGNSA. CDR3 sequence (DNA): TGTGCCAGCAGCTTCTCCCAGGGTAGGGGCAATGAGCAGTTCTTC. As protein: CASSFSQGRGNEQFF.